The present T cell receptor beta chain was sequenced within a study of shared clonotypes between healthy human individuals. It was CD45RO-negative cells, positively selected for CCR7, that made up naive CD8 cells, with terminally differentiated effector memory CD45RA+ cells excluded. Germline CDR1 reads LNHDA; CDR2 reads SQIVND (reference sequence). The length of the CDR3 is 14 residues. V was clipped by 3 bases and J by 15 bases; unmatched bases: 6. It was at deep level that the assay was run. Replicate sorted-subset PCRs were loaded with around 200 ng DNA, about 31,000 T cell genomes. Clones were sequenced by immunoSEQ multiplex PCR, and TCRdb holds only the in-frame ones, with some missing. The sample has hundreds of thousands of clones, 96% seen once.

The sequence derives from a man aged 30 to 45 in good health. Material: naive CD8+ T cells sorted from blood. This chain joins TRBV19 and TRBJ2-1; 15 bases align to TRBD2. CDR3 amino acids: CASSIMGLAGGAFF. As DNA, the CDR3 is TGTGCCAGTAGTATCATGGGACTAGCGGGAGGTGCGTTCTTC.